This T cell receptor beta chain was sequenced during a study of T cells in Graves' hyperthyroidism and ophthalmopathy. Overall study: The blood sample was taken at first diagnosis, before treatment began. Study outcomes and limitations: Blood also held most thyroid clonotypes expanded beyond 0.001.

CDR1 is LGHDT, CDR2 YNNKEL, per germline (reference sequence). The germline V and J ends were trimmed by 3 bases and 4 bases, with 6 bases remaining between them. This CDR3 is built from 12 residues. Graves' hyperthyroidism was deemed stable given no ophthalmopathy progression within 18 months. Uncontrolled infection, other autoimmune disease, pregnancy or lactation disqualified patients from enrolment. What was amplified from RNA transcripts were TCR beta CDR3 regions. The HTBI set primed first-round TCR CDR3 RT-PCR. Using its own MiXCR run on the multiplex PCR reads, TCRdb lists one record per CDR3 protein. The repertoire holds roughly 380,000 distinct CDR3 sequences, with about 15% as singletons. This clonotype was observed at least ten times. Its cognate antigen is unknown.

The source is an older woman with Graves' hyperthyroidism. Material: blood. The chain uses TRBV3-1 and TRBJ1-1; D is unclear. This CDR3 is CASSHEGTEAFF. The CDR3 DNA reads TGTGCCAGCAGCCACGAGGGCACTGAAGCTTTCTTT.